Following are 4 T cell receptor beta chains from one sample sequenced in a study of blood T cell repertoires in COVID-19. Using immunoSEQ multiplex PCR, the repertoire was profiled, and TCRdb retains in-frame clones only, with some absent. The profile shows approximately 230,000 clones, approximately 84% of them singletons. The sequenced material came from PBMCs or T cells enriched from blood (not recorded which). Receptors originate from a man aged 35-49 years who had recovered from COVID-19.

The chain uses TRBV27 and TRBJ1-1; no clear D. V lost 1 base and J lost 5, with 8 bases in between. The CDR3 is made up of 13 amino acids. Looked up from germline, CDR1 is MNHEY and CDR2 is SMNVEV (reference sequence). The CDR3 DNA reads TGTGCCAGCAGTTTATATCCCAGGACTGAAGCTTTCTTT. Amino acid sequence: CASSLYPRTEAFF.

This chain joins TRBV12-1 and TRBJ2-3; the DNA was not compared with TRBD1, the D call given in the table. TRBV12-1 counts as a pseudogene. CDR3 length: 16 amino acids. CDR3 coding DNA: TGTGCCAGCAGCTTGGGCGTTGGGCCTTACACAGATACGCAGTATTTT. Its translation: CASSLGVGPYTDTQYF.

The CDR3 protein is CASRSGTSPPEQFF. The CDR3 coding sequence is TGTGCCAGCAGATCCGGGACTAGCCCCCCTGAGCAGTTCTTC. The rearrangement joins TRBV27 to TRBJ2-1; 9 nucleotides match TRBD2. This CDR3 is built from 14 residues. CDR1 and CDR2 (germline): MNHEY, SMNVEV (reference sequence). J was trimmed by 9 bases and V by 6 bases; bases with no gene match: 9.

The table lists this clone with a few counts. The chain employs TRBV5-5 and TRBJ1-6, with 10 bases fitting TRBD1. Per germline, CDR1 SGHKS and CDR2 YYEKEE (reference sequence). The V segment lost 1 base and the J segment 9 bases; nucleotides outside the gene matches: 4. CDR3 length: 15 amino acids. For the CDR3, the DNA is TGTGCCAGCAGCTTGAGGGACAGGGGTAGTTCACCCCTCCACTTT. It is translated as CASSLRDRGSSPLHF.